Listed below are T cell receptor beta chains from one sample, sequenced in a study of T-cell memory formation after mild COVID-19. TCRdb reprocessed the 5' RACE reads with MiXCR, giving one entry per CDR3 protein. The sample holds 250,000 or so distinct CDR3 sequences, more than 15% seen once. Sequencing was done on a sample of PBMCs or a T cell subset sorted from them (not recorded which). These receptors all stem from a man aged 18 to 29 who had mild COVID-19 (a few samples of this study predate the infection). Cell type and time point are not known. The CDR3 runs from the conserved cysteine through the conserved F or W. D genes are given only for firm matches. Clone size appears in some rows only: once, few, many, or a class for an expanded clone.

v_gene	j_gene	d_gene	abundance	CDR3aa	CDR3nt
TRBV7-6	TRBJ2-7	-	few	CASRSPTDYEQYF	TGTGCCAGCAGATCACCGACAGACTACGAGCAGTACTTC
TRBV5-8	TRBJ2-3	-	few	CASSLSGSGDTQYF	TGTGCCAGCAGCTTATCCGGTTCCGGAGATACGCAGTATTTT
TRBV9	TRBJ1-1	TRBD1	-	CASSADLRTGVGEAFF	TGTGCCAGCAGCGCCGACCTTAGAACAGGGGTCGGTGAAGCTTTCTTT
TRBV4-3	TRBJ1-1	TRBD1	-	CASSQWEDRGDTEAFF	TGCGCCAGCAGCCAATGGGAGGACAGGGGGGACACTGAAGCTTTCTTT
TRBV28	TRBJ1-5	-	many	CASNQPPSQPQHF	TGTGCCAGCAACCAACCCCCGTCGCAGCCCCAGCATTTT
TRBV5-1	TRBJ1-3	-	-	CASSLGTRNTIYF	TGCGCCAGCAGCCTGGGGACAAGAAACACCATATATTTT
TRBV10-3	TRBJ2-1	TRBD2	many	CAIAPGGARNEQFF	TGTGCCATCGCCCCCGGGGGGGCGCGTAATGAGCAGTTCTTC
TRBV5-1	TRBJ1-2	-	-	CASSLGRGNYGYTF	TGCGCCAGCAGCTTAGGGCGGGGAAACTATGGCTACACCTTC
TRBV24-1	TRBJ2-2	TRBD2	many	CATAPYGGITGELFF	TGTGCCACCGCGCCCTACGGGGGGATCACCGGGGAGCTGTTTTTT
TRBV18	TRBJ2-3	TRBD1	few	CASSPRGQGPSTDTQYF	TGTGCCAGCTCACCGCGCGGACAGGGTCCTAGCACAGATACGCAGTATTTT
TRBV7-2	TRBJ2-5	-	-	CASSLAAAAPKQTQYF	TGTGCCAGCAGCTTAGCCGCCGCGGCCCCAAAGCAGACCCAGTACTTC
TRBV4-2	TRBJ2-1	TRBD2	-	CASSRMGGNNEQFF	TGTGCCAGCAGCCGAATGGGGGGGAACAATGAGCAGTTCTTC
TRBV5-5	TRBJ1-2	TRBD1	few	CASSSSGQGAGGYTF	TGTGCCAGCAGCTCCTCGGGACAGGGGGCCGGGGGCTACACCTTC
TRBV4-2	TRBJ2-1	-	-	CASSQGGGLEFF	TGTGCCAGCAGCCAAGGGGGAGGATTGGAGTTCTTC
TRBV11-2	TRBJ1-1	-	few	CASSSETYYTEAFF	TGTGCCAGCAGCTCGGAGACATATTACACTGAAGCTTTCTTT
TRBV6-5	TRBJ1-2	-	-	CASSPRGARGYTF	TGTGCCAGCAGTCCGCGGGGGGCGCGGGGCTACACCTTC
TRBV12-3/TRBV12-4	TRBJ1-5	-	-	CASSHTGTGNQPQHF	TGTGCCAGCAGTCACACCGGGACGGGGAATCAGCCCCAGCATTTT
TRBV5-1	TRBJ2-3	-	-	CASGLGPGDTQYF	TGCGCCAGCGGGTTAGGACCCGGGGATACGCAGTATTTT
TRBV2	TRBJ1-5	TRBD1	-	CASSAVTGGRSNQPQHF	TGTGCCAGCAGTGCGGTGACAGGGGGTCGGAGCAATCAGCCCCAGCATTTT
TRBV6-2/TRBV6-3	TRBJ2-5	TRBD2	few	CASSTPAGGWETQYF	TGTGCCAGCAGTACCCCAGCGGGGGGGTGGGAGACCCAGTACTTC
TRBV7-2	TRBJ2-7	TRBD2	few	CASSSGTRVYEQYF	TGTGCCAGCAGCTCCGGGACTAGGGTTTACGAGCAGTACTTC
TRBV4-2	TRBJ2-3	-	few	CASSQERLGLGTDTQYF	TGTGCCAGCAGCCAAGAGCGGTTGGGGTTGGGGACAGATACGCAGTATTTT
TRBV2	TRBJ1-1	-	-	CARAGGAGTEAFF	TGTGCCAGAGCGGGGGGCGCGGGTACTGAAGCTTTCTTT
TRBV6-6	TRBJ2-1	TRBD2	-	CASSYRLAGDRRQFF	TGTGCCAGCAGTTATCGACTAGCGGGGGACCGAAGGCAGTTCTTC
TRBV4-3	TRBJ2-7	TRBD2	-	CASSPGGGDYEQYF	TGCGCCAGCAGCCCGGGCGGGGGGGACTACGAGCAGTACTTC
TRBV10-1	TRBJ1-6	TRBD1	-	CASSRQGSSPLHF	TGCGCCAGCAGTCGACAGGGGAGTTCACCCCTCCACTTT
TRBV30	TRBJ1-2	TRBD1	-	CAWTRAGTGTATNYGYTF	TGTGCCTGGACCAGGGCCGGAACCGGGACAGCCACTAACTATGGCTACACCTTC
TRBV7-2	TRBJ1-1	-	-	CASSFSPGMNTEAFF	TGTGCCAGCAGCTTCTCCCCAGGCATGAACACTGAAGCTTTCTTT
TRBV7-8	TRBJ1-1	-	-	CASSFPGGPNTEAFF	TGTGCCAGCAGCTTCCCGGGGGGCCCGAACACTGAAGCTTTCTTT
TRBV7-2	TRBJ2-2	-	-	CASSTSGGSGELFF	TGTGCCAGCAGCACCTCCGGCGGGTCCGGGGAGCTGTTTTTT
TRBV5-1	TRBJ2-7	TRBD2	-	CASSLKPGTKIYEQYF	TGCGCCAGCAGCTTGAAGCCTGGGACTAAGATCTACGAGCAGTACTTC
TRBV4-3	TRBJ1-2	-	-	CASSQDPGYGYTF	TGCGCCAGCAGCCAAGATCCCGGCTATGGCTACACCTTC
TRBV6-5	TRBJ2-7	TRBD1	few	CASSSRDSLAYEQYF	TGTGCCAGCAGTTCCCGGGACAGTCTGGCCTACGAGCAGTACTTC
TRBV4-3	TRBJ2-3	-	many	CASSQASGSTDTQYF	TGCGCCAGCAGCCAAGCTTCGGGGAGCACAGATACGCAGTATTTT
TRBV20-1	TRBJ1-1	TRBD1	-	CSAKGQLFGTEAFF	TGCAGTGCTAAGGGACAGTTGTTTGGCACTGAAGCTTTCTTT
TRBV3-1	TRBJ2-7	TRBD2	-	CASSQEASGLYEQYF	TGTGCCAGCAGCCAAGAGGCTAGCGGGTTATACGAGCAGTACTTC
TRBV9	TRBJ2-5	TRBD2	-	CASSASPRGQETQYF	TGTGCCAGCAGCGCCTCCCCGCGGGGGCAAGAGACCCAGTACTTC
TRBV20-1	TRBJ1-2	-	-	CSAAGAVLVGYTF	TGCAGTGCCGCCGGGGCAGTCCTAGTCGGCTACACCTTC
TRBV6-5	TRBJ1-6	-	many	CASSTGGSPLHF	TGTGCCAGCAGTACGGGGGGCTCACCCCTCCACTTT
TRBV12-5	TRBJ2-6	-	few	CASGLVSGANVLTF	TGTGCTAGTGGTTTGGTGAGCGGGGCCAACGTCCTGACTTTC
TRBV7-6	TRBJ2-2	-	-	CASSLGSWGSKNTGELFF	TGTGCCAGCAGCTTAGGCTCGTGGGGGTCCAAGAACACCGGGGAGCTGTTTTTT
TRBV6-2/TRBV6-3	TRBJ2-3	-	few	CASNPRDNTDTQYF	TGTGCCAGCAACCCCCGGGACAACACAGATACGCAGTATTTT
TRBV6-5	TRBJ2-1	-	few	CASTNPSGGNEQFF	TGTGCCAGCACCAACCCCTCGGGCGGGAATGAGCAGTTCTTC
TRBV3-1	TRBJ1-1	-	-	CASSRGGGNTEAFF	TGTGCCAGCAGCCGGGGCGGTGGGAACACTGAAGCTTTCTTT
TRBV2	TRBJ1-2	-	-	CASGRAENPNGYTF	TGTGCCAGCGGTCGGGCAGAGAACCCTAATGGCTACACCTTC
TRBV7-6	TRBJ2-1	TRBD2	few	CASSTGTSGYNEQFF	TGTGCCAGCAGCACCGGGACTAGCGGTTACAATGAGCAGTTCTTC
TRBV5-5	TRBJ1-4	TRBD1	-	CASSRRPPGGEKLFF	TGTGCCAGCAGCCGCCGGCCCCCAGGGGGTGAAAAACTGTTTTTT
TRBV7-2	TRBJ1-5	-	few	CASSFAGASQPQHF	TGTGCCAGCAGCTTTGCAGGGGCCAGTCAGCCCCAGCATTTT
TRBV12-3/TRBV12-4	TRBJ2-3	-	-	CASRGTLWDTQYF	TGTGCCAGCAGGGGGACGTTATGGGATACGCAGTATTTT
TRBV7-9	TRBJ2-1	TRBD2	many	CASSPGLAGFYNEQFF	TGTGCCAGCAGCCCGGGACTAGCGGGCTTCTACAATGAGCAGTTCTTC
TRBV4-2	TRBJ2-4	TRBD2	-	CASSQVSTSGGPLAKNIQYF	TGTGCCAGCAGCCAAGTCTCGACTAGCGGGGGTCCTCTAGCCAAAAACATTCAGTACTTC
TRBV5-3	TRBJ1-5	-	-	CARSLSGNYSNQPQHF	TGTGCCAGAAGCTTGTCGGGGAACTATAGCAATCAGCCCCAGCATTTT